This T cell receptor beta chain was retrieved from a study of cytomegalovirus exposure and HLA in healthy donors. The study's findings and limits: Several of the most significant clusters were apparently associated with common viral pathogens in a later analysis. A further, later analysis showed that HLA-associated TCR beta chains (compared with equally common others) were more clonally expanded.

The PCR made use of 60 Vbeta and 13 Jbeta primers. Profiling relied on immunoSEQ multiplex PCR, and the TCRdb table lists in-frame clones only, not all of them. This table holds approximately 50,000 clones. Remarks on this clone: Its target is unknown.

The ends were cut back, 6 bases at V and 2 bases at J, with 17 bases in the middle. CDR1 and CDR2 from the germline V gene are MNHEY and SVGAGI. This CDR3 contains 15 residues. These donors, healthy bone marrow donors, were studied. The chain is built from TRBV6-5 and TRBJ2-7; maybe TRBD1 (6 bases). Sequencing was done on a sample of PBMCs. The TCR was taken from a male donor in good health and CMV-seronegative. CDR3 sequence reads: CASRQGTVGTYEQYF. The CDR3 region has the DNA TGTGCCAGCAGGCAGGGGACCGTTGGGACCTACGAGCAGTACTTC.